This T cell receptor (beta chain) was profiled in a study of cytomegalovirus exposure and HLA in healthy donors. Study-wide results and caveats: The majority of CMV-associated TCR beta chains were reported as apparently HLA-restricted in a later analysis.

The PCR had 60 Vbeta and 13 Jbeta primers. Using immunoSEQ multiplex PCR, the repertoire was profiled, and TCRdb retains in-frame clones only, with some absent. There are about 130,000 clones in the sample; 70% to 85% occur only once, and around 1.6% lies in the top ten. V lost 4 bases and J lost 4, with 10 bases in between. Per germline, CDR1 MGHDK and CDR2 SYGVNS. The CDR3 sequence is 14 residues long. Concerning this clone itself: Its antigen is not known.

The chain uses TRBV25-1 and TRBJ2-2, with D perhaps TRBD1 (5 bases). Sequencing was done on a sample of PBMCs. The receptor was isolated from a female donor in good health and CMV-seronegative. The CDR3, as DNA: TGTGCCAGCAGTGTGGCAGGGTTCACCGGGGAGCTGTTTTTT. Its translation: CASSVAGFTGELFF. Full variable domain (outside the CDR3, taken from reference TRBV25-1 and TRBJ2-2): EADIYQTPRYLVIGTGKKITLECSQTMGHDKMYWYQQDPGMELHLIHYSYGVNSTEKGDLSSESTVSRIRTEHFPLTLESARPSHTSQYLCASSVAGFTGELFFGEGSRLTVL.